These T cell receptor beta chains were read from a single sample in a study of technical replicates of blood from a handful of donors. This table comes from immunoSEQ multiplex PCR, and its TCRdb copy is limited to in-frame clones, with some not included. The table shows about 58,000 clones, with 91% occurring only once. Specimen: PBMCs. The receptors stem from a human donor in good health. Some clones in this sample may be carry-over from other donors' samples. The CDR3 runs from the conserved cysteine through the conserved F or W. The D gene is left open where the match is weak. Clone size, where shown, is once, few, many, or a class for clones that have expanded.

size | J | V | D | DNA | CDR3
NA | TRBJ1-2 | TRBV6-6 | NA | TGTGCCAGCAAACGAGCTATGGGAGAGTATGGCTACACCTTC | CASKRAMGEYGYTF
NA | TRBJ1-1 | TRBV4-1 | NA | TGCGCCAGCAGAAAAGTAGGGGAGCGGGACACTGAAGCTTTCTTT | CASRKVGERDTEAFF
NA | TRBJ2-6 | TRBV4-1 | NA | TGCGCCAGCAGCCAAGACGGACAAAGGCGCTCTGGGGCCAACGTCCTGACTTTC | CASSQDGQRRSGANVLTF
NA | TRBJ1-2 | TRBV30 | NA | TGTGCCTGGAGCGTGAACTATGGCTACACCTTC | CAWSVNYGYTF
NA | TRBJ1-5 | TRBV18 | NA | TGTGCCAGCTCACCATCAGGGGATAGCAATCAGCCCCAGCATTTT | CASSPSGDSNQPQHF
NA | TRBJ2-5 | TRBV5-6 | NA | TGTGCCAGCAGCCTCAGCGGAGAGACCCAGTACTTC | CASSLSGETQYF
NA | TRBJ1-5 | TRBV19 | TRBD1 | TGTGCCAGTAGTGGCCGGACAGGGGTCCGGAATCAGCCCCAGCATTTT | CASSGRTGVRNQPQHF
NA | TRBJ2-3 | TRBV7-6 | TRBD1 | TGTGCCAGCAGCTATATCGCGACAGGGGGCCAGACAGATACGCAGTATTTT | CASSYIATGGQTDTQYF
NA | TRBJ2-2 | TRBV21-1 | NA | TGTGCCAGCAGCTTTGGGGGGTCTAGCGGGAGTCGGGAGGGTAACGCCGGGGAGCTGTTTTTT | CASSFGGSSGSREGNAGELFF
NA | TRBJ1-6 | TRBV18 | TRBD1 | TGTGCCAGCTCGCTCGGGACAGGGGGCTCACCCCTCCACTTT | CASSLGTGGSPLHF
NA | TRBJ2-3 | TRBV5-1 | TRBD2 | TGCGCCAGCAGCTCGGGACTAGCGGGGGGAAGCACAGATACGCAGTATTTT | CASSSGLAGGSTDTQYF
NA | TRBJ1-2 | TRBV7-2 | NA | TGTGCCAGCAGCCCCCCGCAGGGCACCTATGGCTACACCTTC | CASSPPQGTYGYTF
NA | TRBJ2-4 | TRBV7-3 | NA | TGTGCCAGCCCCGGGGGACAAAACATTCAGTACTTC | CASPGGQNIQYF
NA | TRBJ2-5 | TRBV2 | NA | TGTGCCAGCAGTGAATTATCCCTACAAGAGACCCAGTACTTC | CASSELSLQETQYF
NA | TRBJ1-1 | TRBV29-1 | NA | TGCAGCGTTGAAAAGGGGGAAGAGACTGAAGCTTTCTTT | CSVEKGEETEAFF
NA | TRBJ2-5 | TRBV7-8 | NA | TGTGCCAGCAGCTTATGGCGGAACCAAGAGACCCAGTACTTC | CASSLWRNQETQYF
NA | TRBJ2-3 | TRBV11-2 | NA | TGTGCCAGCAGCTCCACTACCAACTCAGATACGCAGTATTTT | CASSSTTNSDTQYF
NA | TRBJ2-1 | TRBV7-2 | TRBD1 | TGTGCCAGCAGCTTAGCGCGAGGGGGCGATGAGCAGTTCTTC | CASSLARGGDEQFF
NA | TRBJ2-6 | TRBV4-3 | NA | TGCGCCAGCAGCACGCAGCGGTCTGGGGCCAACGTCCTGACTTTC | CASSTQRSGANVLTF
NA | TRBJ1-2 | TRBV29-1 | NA | TGCAGCAGTCAGGAGGGGCCCGGCTACACCTTC | CSSQEGPGYTF
once | TRBJ2-3 | TRBV18 | NA | TGTGCCAGCTCACCAAGGTTGGGTTCTGGAGGCACAGATACGCAGTATTTT | CASSPRLGSGGTDTQYF
NA | TRBJ1-4 | TRBV30 | TRBD1 | TGTGCCTGGAGTACAGGGGAGGAATATGTTAAACTGTTTTTT | CAWSTGEEYVKLFF
NA | TRBJ2-1 | TRBV7-9 | TRBD2 | TGTGCCAGCAGCTCAGAAGCGGGAGTCTCCTACAATGAGCAGTTCTTC | CASSSEAGVSYNEQFF
NA | TRBJ2-7 | TRBV4-1 | TRBD2 | TGCGCCAGCAGCCAAATGGGACTAGGTGAGCAGTACTTC | CASSQMGLGEQYF
NA | TRBJ1-1 | TRBV7-9 | TRBD1 | TGTGCCAGCAGCCGAACAGGGGGTCCGAACACTGAAGCTTTCTTT | CASSRTGGPNTEAFF
NA | TRBJ1-2 | TRBV6-4 | NA | TGTGCCAGCAGTGACTCGGGCAGGGCTAACTATGGCTACACCTTC | CASSDSGRANYGYTF
once | TRBJ2-1 | TRBV14 | TRBD2 | TGTGCCAGCAGCCGAGGACTAGCGGGAGTCGTACATGAGCAGTTCTTC | CASSRGLAGVVHEQFF
NA | TRBJ2-1 | TRBV5-6 | TRBD1 | TGTGCCAGCAGCCTGCAGGGGGCAAAGCACAATGAGCAGTTCTTC | CASSLQGAKHNEQFF
NA | TRBJ2-7 | TRBV5-1 | NA | TGCGCCAGCAGCTCAGACAGCCCCTCCTACGAGCAGTACTTC | CASSSDSPSYEQYF
NA | TRBJ2-7 | TRBV19 | TRBD1 | TGTGCCAGTAGTTACGACAGGGGTCCATCCGAGCAGTACTTC | CASSYDRGPSEQYF
NA | TRBJ2-3 | TRBV2 | TRBD2 | TGTGCCAGCAGACTAGCGGGATTTTATACAGATACGCAGTATTTT | CASRLAGFYTDTQYF
NA | TRBJ2-7 | TRBV19 | NA | TGTGCCAGTAGTCCCAACCCCCAGGGATCCCACGAGCAGTACTTC | CASSPNPQGSHEQYF
NA | TRBJ2-5 | TRBV15 | TRBD2 | TGTGCCACCAGCAGATCAAACGGACTAGCGGGGGAGACCCAGTACTTC | CATSRSNGLAGETQYF
NA | TRBJ2-6 | TRBV7-6 | NA | TGTGCCAGCAGCTTATTCCTCTGGACAGACTCTGGGGCCAACGTCCTGACTTTC | CASSLFLWTDSGANVLTF
once | TRBJ2-1 | TRBV5-6 | NA | TGTGCCAGCAGCCCGCCCGGGGGGCGAGGGCAGTTCTTC | CASSPPGGRGQFF
NA | TRBJ2-4 | TRBV30 | TRBD1 | TGTGCCTGGACCAGGGACAGCAAAAACATTCAGTACTTC | CAWTRDSKNIQYF
NA | TRBJ1-1 | TRBV2 | NA | TGTGCCAGCAGTCAGCGACAGCTTAACACTGAAGCTTTCTTT | CASSQRQLNTEAFF
NA | TRBJ2-3 | TRBV5-4 | TRBD2 | TGTGCCAGCAGCCTGTACGGACTAGCGGAAAAGAGTACGCAGTATTTT | CASSLYGLAEKSTQYF
NA | TRBJ1-2 | TRBV7-9 | NA | TGTGCCAGCAGCTTTACAGGGAGAGGCTATGGCTACACCTTC | CASSFTGRGYGYTF
NA | TRBJ2-1 | TRBV11-2 | NA | TGTGCCAGCAGCTTTGAGCGGATAACCGCATACAATGAGCAGTTCTTC | CASSFERITAYNEQFF
NA | TRBJ2-1 | TRBV7-9 | TRBD2 | TGTGCCAGCAGCCCACGTGGGACTAGCGGGAGATCTAATGAGCAGTTCTTC | CASSPRGTSGRSNEQFF